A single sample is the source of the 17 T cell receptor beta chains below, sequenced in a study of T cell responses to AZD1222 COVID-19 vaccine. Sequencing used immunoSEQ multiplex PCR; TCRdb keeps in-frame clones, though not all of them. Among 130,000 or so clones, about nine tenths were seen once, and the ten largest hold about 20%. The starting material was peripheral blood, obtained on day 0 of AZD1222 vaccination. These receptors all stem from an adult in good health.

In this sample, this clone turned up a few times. The CDR3 DNA is TGTGCCAGCAGCGTAGATTCGTACGAGCAGTACTTC. It encodes CASSVDSYEQYF. The chain carries TRBV9 and TRBJ2-7, with no clear D. Trimming left V 0 bases short and J 4 bases short, with 5 bases between. CDR1 is SGDLS, CDR2 YYNGEE, per germline. The CDR3 runs to 12 residues.

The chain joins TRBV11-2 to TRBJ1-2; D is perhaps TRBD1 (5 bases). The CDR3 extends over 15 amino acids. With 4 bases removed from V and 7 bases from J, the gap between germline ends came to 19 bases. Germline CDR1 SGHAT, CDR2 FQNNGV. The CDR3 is CASSSGTLGRVGYTF. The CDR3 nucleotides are TGTGCCAGCAGCTCCGGGACGCTGGGACGCGTTGGCTACACCTTC.

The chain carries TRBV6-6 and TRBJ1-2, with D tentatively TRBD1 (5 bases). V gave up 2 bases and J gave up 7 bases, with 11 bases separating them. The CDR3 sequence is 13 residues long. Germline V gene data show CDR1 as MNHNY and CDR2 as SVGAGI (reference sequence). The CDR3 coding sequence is TGTGCCAGCAGTTACACGGACAATACTGGCTACACCTTC. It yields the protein CASSYTDNTGYTF.

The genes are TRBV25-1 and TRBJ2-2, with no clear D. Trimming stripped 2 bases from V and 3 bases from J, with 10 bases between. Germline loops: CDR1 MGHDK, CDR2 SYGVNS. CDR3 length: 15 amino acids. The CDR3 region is CASSEGTTHTGELFF. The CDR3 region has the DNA TGTGCCAGCAGTGAAGGAACCACACACACCGGGGAGCTGTTTTTT.

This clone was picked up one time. The CDR3 DNA is TGTGCCAGCAGCTTAGGGACCTATGGCTACACCTTC. It yields the protein CASSLGTYGYTF. The rearrangement links TRBV7-9 to TRBJ1-2; no firm D call. Trimming removed 1 base at V and 4 bases at J, with 4 bases between. Germline V lookup: CDR1 SEHNR, CDR2 FQNEAQ (reference sequence). The CDR3 runs 12 residues.

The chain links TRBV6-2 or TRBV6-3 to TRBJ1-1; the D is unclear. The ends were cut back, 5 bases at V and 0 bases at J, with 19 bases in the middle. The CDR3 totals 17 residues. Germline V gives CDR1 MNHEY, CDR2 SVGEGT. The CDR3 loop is CASSQLSTGTMNTEAFF. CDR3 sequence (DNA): TGTGCCAGCAGTCAACTTAGTACGGGAACTATGAACACTGAAGCTTTCTTT.

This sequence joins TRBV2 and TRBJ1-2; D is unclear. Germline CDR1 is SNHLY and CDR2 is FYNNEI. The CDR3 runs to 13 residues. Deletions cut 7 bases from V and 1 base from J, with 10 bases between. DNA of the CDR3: TGTGCCAGCATTCAGGATAGTAACTATGGCTACACCTTC. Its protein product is CASIQDSNYGYTF.

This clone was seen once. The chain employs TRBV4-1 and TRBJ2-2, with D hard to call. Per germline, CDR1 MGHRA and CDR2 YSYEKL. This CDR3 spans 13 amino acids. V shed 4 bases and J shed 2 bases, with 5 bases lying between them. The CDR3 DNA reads TGCGCCAGCAGCCCCATTAACACCGGGGAGCTGTTTTTT. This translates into CASSPINTGELFF.

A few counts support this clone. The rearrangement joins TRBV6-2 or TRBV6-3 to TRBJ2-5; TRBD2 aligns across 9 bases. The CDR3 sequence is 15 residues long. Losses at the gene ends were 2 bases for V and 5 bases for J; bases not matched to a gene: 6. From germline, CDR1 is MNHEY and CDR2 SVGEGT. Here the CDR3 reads CASSYSAGGPETQYF. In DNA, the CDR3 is TGTGCCAGCAGTTACAGCGCGGGGGGGCCGGAGACCCAGTACTTC.

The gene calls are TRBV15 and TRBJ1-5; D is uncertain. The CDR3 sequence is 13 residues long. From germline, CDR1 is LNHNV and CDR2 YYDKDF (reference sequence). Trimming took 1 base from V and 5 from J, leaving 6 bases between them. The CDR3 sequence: CATSRGPYQPQHF. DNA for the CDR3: TGTGCCACCAGCAGAGGGCCGTATCAGCCCCAGCATTTT.

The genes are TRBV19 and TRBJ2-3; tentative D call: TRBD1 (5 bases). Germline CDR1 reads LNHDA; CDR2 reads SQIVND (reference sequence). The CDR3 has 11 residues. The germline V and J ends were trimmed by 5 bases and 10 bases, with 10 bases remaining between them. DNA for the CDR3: TGTGCCAGTAGTCCAGGGATGGCGCAGTATTTT. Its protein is CASSPGMAQYF.

The CDR3 sequence: CASSLVPAEYSNQPQHF. Here the CDR3 DNA reads TGTGCCAGCAGCTTAGTACCAGCAGAGTATAGCAATCAGCCCCAGCATTTT. The chain uses TRBV7-2 and TRBJ1-5; D remains ambiguous. CDR1 is SGHTA and CDR2 is FQGNSA in the germline V gene. The CDR3 has 17 amino acids. V was pared by 1 base and J by 0 bases, with 13 bases between.

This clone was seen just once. The CDR3 coding sequence is TGTGCCAGCAGCCCCATTGGAGGGGAAATTGCTGGGGCCAACGTCCTGACTTTC. As protein: CASSPIGGEIAGANVLTF. V gene TRBV5-4 combines with J gene TRBJ2-6; TRBD2 might be the D (6 bases). Trimming cost V 4 bases and J 2 bases, with 19 bases left between them. This CDR3 is built from 18 residues. Germline assignment: CDR1 SGHNT and CDR2 YYREEE (reference sequence).

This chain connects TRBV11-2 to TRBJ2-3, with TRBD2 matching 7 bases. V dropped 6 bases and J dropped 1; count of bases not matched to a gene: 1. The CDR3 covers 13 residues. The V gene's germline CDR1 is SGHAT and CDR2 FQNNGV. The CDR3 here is CASSGGGTDTQYF. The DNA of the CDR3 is TGTGCCAGCAGTGGGGGGGGCACAGATACGCAGTATTTT.

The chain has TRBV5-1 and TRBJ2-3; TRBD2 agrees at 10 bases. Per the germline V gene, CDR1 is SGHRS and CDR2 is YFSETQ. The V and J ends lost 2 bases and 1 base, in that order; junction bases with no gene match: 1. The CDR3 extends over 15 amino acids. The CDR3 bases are TGCGCCAGCAGCTTTCTAGCGGGGGGCACAGATACGCAGTATTTT. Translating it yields CASSFLAGGTDTQYF.

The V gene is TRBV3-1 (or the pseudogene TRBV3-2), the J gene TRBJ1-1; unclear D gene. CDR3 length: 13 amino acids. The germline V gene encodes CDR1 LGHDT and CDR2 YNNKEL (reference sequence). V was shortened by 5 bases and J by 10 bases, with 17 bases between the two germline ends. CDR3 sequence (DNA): TGTGCCAGCAGCATCAGGCCACCTTGGGGAGCTTTCTTT. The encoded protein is CASSIRPPWGAFF.

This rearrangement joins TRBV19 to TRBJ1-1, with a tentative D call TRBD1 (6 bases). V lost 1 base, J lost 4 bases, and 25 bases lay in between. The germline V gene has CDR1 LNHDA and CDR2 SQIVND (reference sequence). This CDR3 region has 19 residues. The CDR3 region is CASSIGLLGTTEEGTEAFF. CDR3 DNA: TGTGCCAGTAGTATAGGCCTTCTAGGGACAACCGAGGAGGGCACTGAAGCTTTCTTT.